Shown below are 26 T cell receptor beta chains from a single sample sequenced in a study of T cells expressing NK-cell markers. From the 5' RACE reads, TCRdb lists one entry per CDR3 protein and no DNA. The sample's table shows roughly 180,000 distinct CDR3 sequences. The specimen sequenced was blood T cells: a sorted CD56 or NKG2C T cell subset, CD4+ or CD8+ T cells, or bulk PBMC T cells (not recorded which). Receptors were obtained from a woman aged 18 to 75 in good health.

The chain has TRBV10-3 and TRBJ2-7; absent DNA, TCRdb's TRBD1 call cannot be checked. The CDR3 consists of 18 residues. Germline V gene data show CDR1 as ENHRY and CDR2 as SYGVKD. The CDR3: CAISESERDRDFSYEQYF.

The CDR3 is CASKGRGNTEAFF. J is TRBJ1-1 and V is TRBV2; TCRdb outputs TRBD1, but without DNA this stays unchecked. The CDR3 has 13 amino acids. Germline values: CDR1 SNHLY, CDR2 FYNNEI.

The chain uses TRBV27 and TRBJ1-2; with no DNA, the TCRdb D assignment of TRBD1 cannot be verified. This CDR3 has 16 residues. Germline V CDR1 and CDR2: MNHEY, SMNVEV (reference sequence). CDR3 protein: CASSFSWGQTNYGYTF.

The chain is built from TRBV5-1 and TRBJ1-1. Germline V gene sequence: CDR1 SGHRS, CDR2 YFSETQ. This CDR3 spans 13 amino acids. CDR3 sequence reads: CASSDYENTEAFF.

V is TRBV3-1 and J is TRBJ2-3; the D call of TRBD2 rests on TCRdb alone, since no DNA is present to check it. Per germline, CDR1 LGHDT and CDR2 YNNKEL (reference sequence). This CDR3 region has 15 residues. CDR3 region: CASSPGTTRADTQYF.

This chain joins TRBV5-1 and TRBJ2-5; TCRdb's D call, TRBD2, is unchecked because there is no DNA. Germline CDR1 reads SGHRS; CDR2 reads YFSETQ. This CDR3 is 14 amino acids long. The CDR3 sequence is CASSLLSLQETQYF.

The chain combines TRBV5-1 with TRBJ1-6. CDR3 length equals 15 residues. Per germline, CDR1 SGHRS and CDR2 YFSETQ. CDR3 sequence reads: CASSIRSSHNSPLHF.

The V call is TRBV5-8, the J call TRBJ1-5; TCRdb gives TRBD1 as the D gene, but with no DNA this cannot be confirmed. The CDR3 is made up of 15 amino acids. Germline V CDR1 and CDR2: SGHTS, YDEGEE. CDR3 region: CASSLAIRENQPQHF.

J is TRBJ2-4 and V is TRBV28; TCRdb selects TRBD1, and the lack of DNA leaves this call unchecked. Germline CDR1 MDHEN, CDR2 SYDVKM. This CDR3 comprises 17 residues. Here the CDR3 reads CASSLWGQGEGKNIQYF.

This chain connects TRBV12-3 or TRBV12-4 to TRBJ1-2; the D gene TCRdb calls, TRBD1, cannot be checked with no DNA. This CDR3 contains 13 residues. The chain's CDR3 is CASRRSGGDGYTF.

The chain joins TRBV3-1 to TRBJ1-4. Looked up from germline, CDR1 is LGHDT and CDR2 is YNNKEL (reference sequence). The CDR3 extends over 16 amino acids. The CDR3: CASSPSLAGSNEKLFF. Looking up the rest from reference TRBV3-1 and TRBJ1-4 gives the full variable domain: DTAVSQTPKYLVTQMGNDKSIKCEQNLGHDTMYWYKQDSKKFLKIMFSYNNKELIINETVPNRFSPKSPDKAHLNLHINSLELGDSAVYFCASSPSLAGSNEKLFFGSGTQLSVL.

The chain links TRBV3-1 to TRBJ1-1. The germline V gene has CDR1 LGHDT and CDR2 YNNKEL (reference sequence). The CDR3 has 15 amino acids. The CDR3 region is CASSQDDLLNTEAFF.

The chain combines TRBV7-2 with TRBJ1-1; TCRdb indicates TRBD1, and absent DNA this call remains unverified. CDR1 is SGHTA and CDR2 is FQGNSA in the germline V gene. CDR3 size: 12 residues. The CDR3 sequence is CASSLFGPEAFF.

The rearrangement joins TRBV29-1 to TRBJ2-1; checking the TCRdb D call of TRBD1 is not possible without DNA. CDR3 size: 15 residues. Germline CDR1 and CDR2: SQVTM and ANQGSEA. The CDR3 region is CSVWDSSSGYNEQFF.

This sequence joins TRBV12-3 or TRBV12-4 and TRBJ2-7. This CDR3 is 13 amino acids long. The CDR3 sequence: CASSLEQLNEQYF.

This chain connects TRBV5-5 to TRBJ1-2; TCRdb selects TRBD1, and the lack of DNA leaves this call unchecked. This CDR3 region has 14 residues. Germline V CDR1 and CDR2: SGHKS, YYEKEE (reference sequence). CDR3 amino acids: CASSLAGGAYGYTF.

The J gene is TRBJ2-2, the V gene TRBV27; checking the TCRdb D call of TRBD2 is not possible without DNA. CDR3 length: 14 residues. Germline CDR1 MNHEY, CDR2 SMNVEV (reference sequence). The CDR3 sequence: CASSLSASPGELFF.

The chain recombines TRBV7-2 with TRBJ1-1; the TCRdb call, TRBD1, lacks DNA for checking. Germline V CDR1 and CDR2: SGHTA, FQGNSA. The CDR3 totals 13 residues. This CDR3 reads CASSTRQGTEAFF.

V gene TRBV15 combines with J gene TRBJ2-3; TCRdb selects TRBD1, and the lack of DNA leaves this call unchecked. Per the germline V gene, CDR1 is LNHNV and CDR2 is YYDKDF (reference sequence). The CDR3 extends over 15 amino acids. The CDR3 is CATSVQGLSTDTQYF.

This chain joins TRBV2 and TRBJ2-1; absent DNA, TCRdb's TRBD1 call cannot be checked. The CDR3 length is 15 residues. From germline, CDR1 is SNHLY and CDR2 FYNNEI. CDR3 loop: CASSEEGQGYNEQFF.

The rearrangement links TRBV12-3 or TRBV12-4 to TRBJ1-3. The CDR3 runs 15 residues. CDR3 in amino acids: CASSLGSLSGNTIYF.

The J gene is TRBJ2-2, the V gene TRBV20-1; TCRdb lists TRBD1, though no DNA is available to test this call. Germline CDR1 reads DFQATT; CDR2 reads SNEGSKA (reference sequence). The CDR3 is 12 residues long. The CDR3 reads CSARQGPGELFF.

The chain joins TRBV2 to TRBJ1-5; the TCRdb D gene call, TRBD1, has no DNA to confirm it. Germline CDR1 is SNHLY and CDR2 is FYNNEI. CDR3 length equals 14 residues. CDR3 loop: CASTKQGAAEPQHF.

CDR3 sequence: CSATGTSGRASSYNEQFF. V is TRBV20-1 and J is TRBJ2-1; TCRdb's assignment of TRBD2 cannot be checked, as there is no DNA. CDR1 DFQATT and CDR2 SNEGSKA come from the germline V gene (reference sequence). The CDR3 runs 18 residues.

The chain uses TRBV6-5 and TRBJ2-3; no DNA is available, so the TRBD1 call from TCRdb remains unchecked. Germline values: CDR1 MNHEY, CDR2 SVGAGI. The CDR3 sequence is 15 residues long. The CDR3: CASSSGTGGPDTQYF.

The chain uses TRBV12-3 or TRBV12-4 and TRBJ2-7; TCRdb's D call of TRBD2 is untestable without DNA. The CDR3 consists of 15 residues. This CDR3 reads CASTSQAGVFYEQYF.